The sequence of this T cell receptor (beta chain) was determined in a study of cytomegalovirus exposure and HLA in healthy donors. Study-wide background: Tens of millions of unique TCRs from HLA-typed donors made up an early data release.

It was with 60 Vbeta and 13 Jbeta primers that the PCR ran. TCRdb's table, derived via immunoSEQ multiplex PCR, lists solely in-frame clones and lacks some. This table has approximately 130,000 clones, about 78% appearing once. Study results and limitations: A later analysis linked a missense variant in DCLRE1C to the trimming of TCR beta V and J genes.

There are 15 residues in the CDR3. V lost 0 bases and J lost 4; bases outside the gene matches: 5. CDR1 and CDR2 from the germline V gene are LNHDA and SQIVND (reference sequence). Nominally healthy donors provided the samples, though records likely missed some immune exposures. This clone was counted a few times. The antigen remains undetermined. The source is a man aged 50-59 years in good health and CMV-seropositive. Sequencing was done on a sample of PBMCs. The chain is built from TRBV19 and TRBJ1-1; 7 bases align to TRBD1. CDR3 residues: CASSIDLTGSTEAFF. Written as DNA, the CDR3 is TGTGCCAGTAGTATAGATTTGACAGGGAGCACTGAAGCTTTCTTT.